This T cell receptor beta chain was observed in a study of metastatic and nonmetastatic thyroid tumors. Background on the study: Both malignant and benign thyroid patients supplied peripheral blood and tumor or nodule tissue samples, across which the repertoires of these patients were then compared. Study-wide results and limits: Benign nodules were reported to have significantly lower TCR beta diversity than malignant thyroid tumors, in blood and tumor.

CDR3 length: 16 residues. The V gene's germline CDR1 is ENHRY and CDR2 SYGVKD. V shed 0 bases, J shed 2 bases, and the junction held 5 bases outside the gene matches. Patients underwent thyroid surgery, and none had received any treatment before it. This clone was observed at least ten times. Its target is unknown. Under the authors' procedure: What underpinned the distant-metastasis classifier for papillary thyroid cancer was the set of CDR3 differences across clinicopathological groups. TCRdb reanalyzed the PCR reads with MiXCR. TCRdb assigned the V and J calls; the authors' analysis was not used. The sample gives roughly 8,000 clones, about 26% of which show up once; approximately 6.1% is in the top ten.

The TCR was taken from a female donor with papillary thyroid cancer or a benign thyroid nodule (not recorded which). Some clones in this sample may be carry-over from other donors' samples. The material sequenced was adjacent normal tissue. This sequence joins TRBV10-3 and TRBJ2-7; 9 bases fit TRBD1. The CDR3 bases are TGTGCCATCAGTGAGTCTCAGGGACAGGGCCCCTACGAGCAGTACTTC. It specifies CAISESQGQGPYEQYF.